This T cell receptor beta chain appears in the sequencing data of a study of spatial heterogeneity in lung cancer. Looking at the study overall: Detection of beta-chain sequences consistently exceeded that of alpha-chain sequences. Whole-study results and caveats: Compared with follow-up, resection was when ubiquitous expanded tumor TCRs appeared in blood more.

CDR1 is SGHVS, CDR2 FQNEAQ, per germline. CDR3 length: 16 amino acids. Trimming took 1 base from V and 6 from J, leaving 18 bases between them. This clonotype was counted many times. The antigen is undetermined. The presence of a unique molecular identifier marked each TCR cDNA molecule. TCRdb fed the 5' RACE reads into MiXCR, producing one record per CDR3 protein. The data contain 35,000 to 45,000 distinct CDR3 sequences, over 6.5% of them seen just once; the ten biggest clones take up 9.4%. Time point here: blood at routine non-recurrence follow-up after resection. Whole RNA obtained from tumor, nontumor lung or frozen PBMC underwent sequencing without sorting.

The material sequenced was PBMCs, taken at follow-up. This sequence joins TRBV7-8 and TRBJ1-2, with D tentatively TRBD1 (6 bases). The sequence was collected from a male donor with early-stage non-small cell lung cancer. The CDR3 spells CASSLGARTASNGYTF. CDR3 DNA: TGTGCCAGCAGCTTAGGGGCCAGGACAGCGAGTAATGGCTACACCTTC.